A selection of T cell receptor beta chains follows, all from one sample in a study of OX40 agonist ivuxolimab in advanced cancers. Measured with immunoSEQ multiplex PCR; TCRdb has only the in-frame clones, and not every one. This sample has roughly 61,000 clones, with around nine tenths found just once. Sequenced here: CD4+ or CD8+ T cells sorted from blood, sampled in a trial of the OX40 agonist ivuxolimab. The receptors come from an adult with an advanced solid tumor such as melanoma, head and neck, liver or kidney cancer. Both conserved end residues are trimmed from each CDR3. The D gene is left open where the match is weak. Clone size appears in some rows only: once, few, many, or a class for an expanded clone.

V	J	D	size	CDR3
TRBV30	TRBJ1-6	TRBD1	NA	AWSKDRGLIVNSPLH
TRBV28	TRBJ1-5	NA	NA	ASSFLPSDKGNQPQH
TRBV2	TRBJ2-1	TRBD1	NA	ASRVGAGGYNEQF
TRBV7-2	TRBJ2-4	NA	NA	ASSLRDGAKNIQY
TRBV7-2	TRBJ2-7	NA	NA	ASSLDHKEQY
TRBV11-2	TRBJ2-5	TRBD2	NA	ASSAELATGTQY
TRBV7-6	TRBJ2-7	NA	NA	ASTPTALGNEQY
TRBV6-5	NA	TRBD1	NA	ASRDGQVSFNEQY
TRBV18	TRBJ2-5	TRBD1	NA	ASSPPPDRGLRETQY
TRBV18	TRBJ2-7	TRBD2	NA	ASSPQRETYYEQY
TRBV7-9	TRBJ2-1	NA	NA	ASSLRGLAGDEQF
TRBV15	TRBJ1-5	NA	NA	ATSRGELSNQPQH
TRBV5-1	TRBJ1-4	NA	NA	ASSLGLGKGSASSMSF
TRBV9	TRBJ2-2	NA	NA	ASSVDGDYTGELF
TRBV30	TRBJ2-7	TRBD2	NA	AWSSGLAGLYEQY
TRBV5-1	TRBJ2-1	NA	NA	ASSPATGYGADEQF
TRBV5-4	TRBJ2-5	NA	NA	ASSPQGRQETQY
TRBV18	NA	NA	NA	ASSPYGNFYEQY
TRBV11-2	TRBJ2-1	TRBD2	NA	ASSLGAPGLGDEQF
TRBV27	TRBJ1-1	NA	NA	ASSRLAGDTEAF
TRBV6-5	TRBJ2-7	NA	few	ASSPGQIYEQY
TRBV30	TRBJ1-1	NA	NA	AWSNRVYEAF
TRBV6-1	TRBJ2-1	NA	NA	ASSGEWAGSYNEQF
TRBV21-1	TRBJ1-1	NA	NA	ASSKALSGREAF
TRBV6-1	TRBJ2-7	NA	NA	ASSEGQKQY